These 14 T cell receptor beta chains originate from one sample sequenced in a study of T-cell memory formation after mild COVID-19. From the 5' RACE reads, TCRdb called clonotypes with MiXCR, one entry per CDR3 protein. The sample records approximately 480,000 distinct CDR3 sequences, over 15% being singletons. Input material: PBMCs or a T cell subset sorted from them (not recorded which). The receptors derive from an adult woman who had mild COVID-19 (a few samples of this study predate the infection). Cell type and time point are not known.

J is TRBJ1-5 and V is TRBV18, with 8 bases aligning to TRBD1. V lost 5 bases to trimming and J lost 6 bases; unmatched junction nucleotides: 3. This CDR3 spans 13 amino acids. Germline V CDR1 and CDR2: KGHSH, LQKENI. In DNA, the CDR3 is TGTGCCAGCTCAACGACAGGGGCTCAGCCCCAGCATTTT. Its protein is CASSTTGAQPQHF.

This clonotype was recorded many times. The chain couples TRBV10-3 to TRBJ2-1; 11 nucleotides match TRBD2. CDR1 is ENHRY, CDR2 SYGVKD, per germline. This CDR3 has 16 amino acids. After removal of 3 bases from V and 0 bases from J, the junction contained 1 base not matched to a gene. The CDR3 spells CAISDLAGGSYNEQFF. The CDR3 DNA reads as TGTGCCATCAGTGACCTAGCGGGGGGCTCCTACAATGAGCAGTTCTTC.

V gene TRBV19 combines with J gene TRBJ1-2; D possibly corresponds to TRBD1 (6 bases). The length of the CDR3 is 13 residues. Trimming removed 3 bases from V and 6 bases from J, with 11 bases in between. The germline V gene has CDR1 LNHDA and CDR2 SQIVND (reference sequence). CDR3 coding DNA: TGTGCCAGTAGTATTTCAGGGGTCCATGGCTACACCTTC. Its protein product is CASSISGVHGYTF.

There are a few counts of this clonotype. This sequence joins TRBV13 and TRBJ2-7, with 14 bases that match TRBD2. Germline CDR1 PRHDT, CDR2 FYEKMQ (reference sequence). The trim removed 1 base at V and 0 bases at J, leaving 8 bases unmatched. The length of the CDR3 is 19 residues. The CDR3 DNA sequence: TGTGCCAGCAGCTTAGAGGGGCGACTAGCGGGAGGGGGCTCCTACGAGCAGTACTTC. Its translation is CASSLEGRLAGGGSYEQYF.

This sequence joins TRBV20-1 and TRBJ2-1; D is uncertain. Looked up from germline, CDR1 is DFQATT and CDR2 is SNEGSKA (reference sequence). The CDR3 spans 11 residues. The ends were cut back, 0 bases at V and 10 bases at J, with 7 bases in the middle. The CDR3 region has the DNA TGCAGTGCTAGAGAGGTGGGGGAGCAGTTCTTC. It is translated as CSAREVGEQFF.

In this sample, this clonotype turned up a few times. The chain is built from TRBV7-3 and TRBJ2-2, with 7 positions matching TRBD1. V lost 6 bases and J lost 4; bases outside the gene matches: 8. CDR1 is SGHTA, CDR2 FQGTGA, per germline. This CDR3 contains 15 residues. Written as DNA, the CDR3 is TGTGCCAGCAGAAAAAACCGGGACAGCACCGGGGAGCTGTTTTTT. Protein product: CASRKNRDSTGELFF.

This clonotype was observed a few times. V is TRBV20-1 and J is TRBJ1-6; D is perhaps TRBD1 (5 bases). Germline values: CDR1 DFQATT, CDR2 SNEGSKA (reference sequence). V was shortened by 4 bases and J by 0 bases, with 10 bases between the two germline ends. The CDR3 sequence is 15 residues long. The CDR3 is CSATPGSSYNSPLHF. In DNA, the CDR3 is TGCAGTGCTACCCCAGGGAGCTCCTATAATTCACCCCTCCACTTT.

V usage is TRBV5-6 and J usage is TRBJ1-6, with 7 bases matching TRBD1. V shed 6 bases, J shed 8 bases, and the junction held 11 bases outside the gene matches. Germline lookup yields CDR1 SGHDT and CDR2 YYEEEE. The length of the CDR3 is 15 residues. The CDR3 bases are TGTGCCAGCACTCGAAGACAGGGATCGGATTCACCCCTCCACTTT. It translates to CASTRRQGSDSPLHF.

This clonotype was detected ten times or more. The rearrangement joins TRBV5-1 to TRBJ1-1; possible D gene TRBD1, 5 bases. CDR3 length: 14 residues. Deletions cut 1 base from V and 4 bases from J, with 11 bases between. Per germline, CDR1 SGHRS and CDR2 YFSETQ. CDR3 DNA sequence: TGCGCCAGCAGCTTGTTTGGGGGGGGCACTGAAGCTTTCTTT. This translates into CASSLFGGGTEAFF.

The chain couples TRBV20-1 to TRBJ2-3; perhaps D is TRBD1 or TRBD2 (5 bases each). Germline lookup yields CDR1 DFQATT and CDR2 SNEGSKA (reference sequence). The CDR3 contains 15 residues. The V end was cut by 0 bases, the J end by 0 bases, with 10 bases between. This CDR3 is CSARDTGPSTDTQYF. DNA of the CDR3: TGCAGTGCTAGAGATACGGGACCTAGCACAGATACGCAGTATTTT.

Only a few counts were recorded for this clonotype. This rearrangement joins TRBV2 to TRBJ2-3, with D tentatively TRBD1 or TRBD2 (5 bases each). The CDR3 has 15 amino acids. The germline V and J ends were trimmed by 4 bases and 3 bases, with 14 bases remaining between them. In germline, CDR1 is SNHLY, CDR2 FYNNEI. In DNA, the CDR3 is TGTGCCAGCAGTGCGTCAGAGGGGTGGACAGATACGCAGTATTTT. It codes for CASSASEGWTDTQYF.

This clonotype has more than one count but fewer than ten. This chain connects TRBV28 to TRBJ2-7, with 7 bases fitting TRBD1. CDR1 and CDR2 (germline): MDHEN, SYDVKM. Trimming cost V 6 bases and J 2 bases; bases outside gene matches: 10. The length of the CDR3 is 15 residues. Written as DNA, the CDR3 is TGTGCCAGCAGGGTGAGACAGGGTAACACCTACGAGCAGTACTTC. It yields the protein CASRVRQGNTYEQYF.

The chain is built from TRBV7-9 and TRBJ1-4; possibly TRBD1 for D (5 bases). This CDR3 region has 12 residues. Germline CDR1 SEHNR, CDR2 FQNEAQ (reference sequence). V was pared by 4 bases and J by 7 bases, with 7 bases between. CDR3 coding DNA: TGTGCCAGCAGCTCGGGACCTGAAAAACTGTTTTTT. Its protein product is CASSSGPEKLFF.

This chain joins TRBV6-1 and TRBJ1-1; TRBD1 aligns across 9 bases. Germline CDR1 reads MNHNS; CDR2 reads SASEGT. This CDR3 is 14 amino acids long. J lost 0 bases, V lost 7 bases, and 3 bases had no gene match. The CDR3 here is CASTRDRVNTEAFF. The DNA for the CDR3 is TGTGCCAGCACCAGGGACAGGGTGAACACTGAAGCTTTCTTT.